This TCR beta chain came from a study of blood T cell repertoires in COVID-19. Study in general: Material from acute and convalescent COVID-19 was sourced from the United States, Italy and Spain.

The CDR3 is 16 amino acids. The germline CDR1 and CDR2 sequences are LNHDA and SQIVND (reference sequence). Trimming removed 3 bases from V and 7 bases from J; junction bases left unmatched: 14. In the source study's methods: Quantification of nucleated cells was approximated via reference gene primer amplification. Using immunoSEQ multiplex PCR, the repertoire was profiled, and TCRdb retains in-frame clones only, with some absent. V and J calls and clone size are copied from that table; D and trimming were computed from the DNA. The sample includes under 130,000 clones, 70% to 90% of them seen just once.

Specimen: peripheral blood. This chain uses TRBV19 with TRBJ1-1; TRBD1 aligns across 7 bases. The TCR was taken from a man aged 50 to 59 in a cohort sampled during active COVID-19. DNA for the CDR3: TGTGCCAGTAGTATCCGTGGTGGAGGGGGCTGGGGTGAAGCTTTCTTT. It specifies CASSIRGGGGWGEAFF. The full variable domain, its missing parts supplied by reference TRBV19 and TRBJ1-1, is DGGITQSPKYLFRKEGQNVTLSCEQNLNHDAMYWYRQDPGQGLRLIYYSQIVNDFQKGDIAEGYSVSREKKESFPLTVTSAQKNPTAFYLCASSIRGGGGWGEAFFGQGTRLTVV.